Following are 10 T cell receptor beta chains from one sample sequenced in a study of blood T cells in healthy people across ages. It was with a sample-barcoded 5' primer and a J-beta primer mix that a second PCR of about 6 to 11 cycles was run. From the 5' RACE reads, TCRdb called clonotypes with MiXCR, one entry per CDR3 protein. The sample comprises 450,000 to 600,000 distinct CDR3 sequences, roughly a quarter of which are singletons, and 3% to 4.5% rests with the top ten. The same sample was also used in a study of T cells of mothers and their children.

The specimen was blood. These receptors came from a boy younger than 10 in good health.

In this sample, this clonotype turned up a few times. The CDR3 spells CAISEQVQSEQYF. The CDR3 coding sequence is TGTGCCATCAGTGAACAGGTGCAAAGCGAGCAGTACTTC. V and J are TRBV10-3 and TRBJ2-7; the D gene is possibly TRBD1 (5 bases). Germline V lookup: CDR1 ENHRY, CDR2 SYGVKD. The CDR3 totals 13 residues. V was cut by 3 bases and J by 6 bases, with 12 bases left in between.

This chain uses TRBV20-1 with TRBJ1-4, with a possible D match to TRBD1 (6 bases). CDR1 is DFQATT, CDR2 SNEGSKA, per germline (reference sequence). The length of the CDR3 is 14 residues. V was shortened by 6 bases and J by 3 bases, with 14 bases between the two germline ends. CDR3 sequence reads: CSADTGSSNEKLFF. CDR3 DNA: TGCAGTGCGGACACAGGGTCATCTAATGAAAAACTGTTTTTT.

The rearrangement uses TRBV10-1 and TRBJ1-1; D remains unclear. V was cut by 3 bases and J by 3 bases, with 11 bases left in between. The CDR3 runs to 14 residues. Per the germline V gene, CDR1 is WNHNN and CDR2 is SYGVQD (reference sequence). The DNA for the CDR3 is TGCGCCAGCAGTGACGGGAGGAGCGACACTGAAGCTTTCTTT. This codes for CASSDGRSDTEAFF.

J is TRBJ2-3 and V is TRBV5-1; the D gene is possibly TRBD2 (7 bases). The germline CDR1 and CDR2 sequences are SGHRS and YFSETQ. The CDR3 covers 16 residues. V shed 2 bases and J shed 3 bases, with 16 bases lying between them. The CDR3 DNA reads TGCGCCAGCAGCTTCGAGATGGGGGGGCGGACAGATACGCAGTATTTT. It codes for CASSFEMGGRTDTQYF. Filled out from reference TRBV5-1 and TRBJ2-3, the complete variable domain reads KAGVTQTPRYLIKTRGQQVTLSCSPISGHRSVSWYQQTPGQGLQFLFEYFSETQRNKGNFPGRFSGRQFSNSRSEMNVSTLELGDSALYLCASSFEMGGRTDTQYFGPGTRLTVL.

The genes are TRBV10-3 and TRBJ1-4, with 9 bases aligning to TRBD1. Germline loops: CDR1 ENHRY, CDR2 SYGVKD. The CDR3 runs to 14 residues. The junction had 6 bases not matched to a gene; V was cut back by 6 bases and J by 7 bases. CDR3 DNA: TGTGCCATCAGCATGGACAGGGGAACTGAAAAACTGTTTTTT. Protein sequence: CAISMDRGTEKLFF.

The chain combines TRBV20-1 with TRBJ2-7; D might be TRBD1 (5 bases). This CDR3 has 13 amino acids. The ends were cut back, 3 bases at V and 1 base at J, with 10 bases in the middle. The V gene's germline CDR1 is DFQATT and CDR2 SNEGSKA (reference sequence). The chain's CDR3 is CSASIGVSYEQYF. The CDR3 region has the DNA TGCAGTGCTAGTATAGGGGTTTCCTACGAGCAGTACTTC.

V usage is TRBV7-9 and J usage is TRBJ1-2; D not resolved. V was pared by 3 bases and J by 3 bases, with 8 bases between. The CDR3 has 13 residues. The germline gives CDR1 SEHNR, CDR2 FQNEAQ (reference sequence). CDR3 in DNA: TGTGCCAGCAGCTTGAGGGATTACTATGGCTACACCTTC. Its translation is CASSLRDYYGYTF.

The V gene is TRBV7-9, the J gene TRBJ2-4; D may be TRBD1 or TRBD2 (5 bases each). Germline V gene sequence: CDR1 SEHNR, CDR2 FQNEAQ (reference sequence). This CDR3 contains 17 residues. Trimming left V 7 bases short and J 0 bases short, with 19 bases between. The CDR3 loop is CASTEAGADPAKNIQYF. As DNA, the CDR3 is TGTGCCAGCACCGAAGCCGGGGCAGACCCAGCCAAAAACATTCAGTACTTC. The whole variable domain, filled in from reference TRBV7-9 and TRBJ2-4, reads DTGVSQNPRHKITKRGQNVTFRCDPISEHNRLYWYRQTLGQGPEFLTYFQNEAQLEKSRLLSDRFSAERPKGSFSTLEIQRTEQGDSAMYLCASTEAGADPAKNIQYFGAGTRLSVL.

CDR3 nucleotides: TGTGCCAGCAGCTTCTTGACAGGGCACACTGAAGCTTTCTTT. It codes for CASSFLTGHTEAFF. This rearrangement joins TRBV5-5 to TRBJ1-1; 7 bases fit TRBD1. The germline gives CDR1 SGHKS, CDR2 YYEKEE (reference sequence). CDR3 length equals 14 residues. Trimming at V came to 2 bases and at J to 3 bases, leaving 4 bases not matched to a gene. Using reference TRBV5-5 and TRBJ1-1 for the parts outside the CDR3, the full variable domain is DAGVTQSPTHLIKTRGQQVTLRCSPISGHKSVSWYQQVLGQGPQFIFQYYEKEERGRGNFPDRFSARQFPNYSSELNVNALLLGDSALYLCASSFLTGHTEAFFGQGTRLTVV.

Ten or more counts support this clonotype. The rearrangement links TRBV2 to TRBJ2-2, with 9 nucleotides matching TRBD1. The CDR3 has 14 amino acids. V lost 9 bases to trimming and J lost 6 bases; unmatched junction nucleotides: 8. CDR1 is SNHLY, CDR2 FYNNEI, per germline. CDR3 sequence reads: CASTWDRASGELFF. CDR3 DNA sequence: TGTGCCAGTACGTGGGACAGGGCGTCCGGGGAGCTGTTTTTT.